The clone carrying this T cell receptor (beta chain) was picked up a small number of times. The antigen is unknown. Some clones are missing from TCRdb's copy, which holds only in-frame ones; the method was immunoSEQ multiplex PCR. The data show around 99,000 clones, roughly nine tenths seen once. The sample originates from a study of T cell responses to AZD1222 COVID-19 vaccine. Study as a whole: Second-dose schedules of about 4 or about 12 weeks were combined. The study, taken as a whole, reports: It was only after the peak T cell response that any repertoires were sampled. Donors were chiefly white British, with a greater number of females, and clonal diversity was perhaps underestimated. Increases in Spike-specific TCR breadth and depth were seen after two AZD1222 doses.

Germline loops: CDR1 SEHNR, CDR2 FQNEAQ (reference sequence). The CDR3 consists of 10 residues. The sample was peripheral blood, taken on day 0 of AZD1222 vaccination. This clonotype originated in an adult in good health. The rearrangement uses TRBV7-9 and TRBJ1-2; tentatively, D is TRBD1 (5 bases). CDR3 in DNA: TGTGCTGTTTGGACATATGGCTACACCTTC. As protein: CAVWTYGYTF.